The rows below give T cell receptor beta chains drawn from one sample of a study of spatial heterogeneity in lung cancer. In TCRdb, the 5' RACE reads were re-called with MiXCR into one record per CDR3 protein. The table includes more than 75,000 distinct CDR3 sequences, around 19% detected once. The source material was PBMCs, sampled at follow-up. The receptors come from a male donor with early-stage non-small cell lung cancer. CDR3s include the opening cysteine and the closing phenylalanine or tryptophan. Each record gives: J gene, clone size, V gene, D gene, CDR3 protein, CDR3 DNA. D genes are given only for firm matches. Only part of the rows carry a size: once, few, many, or a class if the clone is expanded.

J gene: TRBJ2-5
clone size: few
V gene: TRBV5-1
D gene: .
CDR3 protein: CASRPGTPQETQYF
CDR3 DNA: TGCGCCAGCAGACCCGGGACTCCGCAAGAGACCCAGTACTTC

J gene: TRBJ1-4
clone size: .
V gene: TRBV7-2
D gene: .
CDR3 protein: CASSPPGGRTNEKLFF
CDR3 DNA: TGTGCCAGCAGCCCACCCGGCGGTAGAACTAATGAAAAACTGTTTTTT

J gene: TRBJ1-5
clone size: few
V gene: TRBV4-3
D gene: .
CDR3 protein: CASSQDRTEGNQPQHF
CDR3 DNA: TGCGCCAGCAGCCAAGATAGGACAGAAGGCAATCAGCCCCAGCATTTT

J gene: TRBJ1-4
clone size: many
V gene: TRBV2
D gene: TRBD1
CDR3 protein: CASSSPTGVKEKLFF
CDR3 DNA: TGTGCCAGCAGTTCACCCACAGGGGTAAAAGAAAAACTGTTTTTT

J gene: TRBJ2-5
clone size: many
V gene: TRBV4-3
D gene: TRBD2
CDR3 protein: CASSQRLAQETQYF
CDR3 DNA: TGCGCCAGCAGCCAACGACTAGCGCAAGAGACCCAGTACTTC

J gene: TRBJ1-2
clone size: few
V gene: TRBV20-1
D gene: .
CDR3 protein: CSAGDYGYTF
CDR3 DNA: TGCAGTGCTGGCGACTATGGCTACACCTTC

J gene: TRBJ2-1
clone size: .
V gene: TRBV5-1
D gene: .
CDR3 protein: CASSPRTDNNEQFF
CDR3 DNA: TGCGCCAGCAGCCCACGGACAGACAACAATGAGCAGTTCTTC

J gene: TRBJ2-1
clone size: many
V gene: TRBV20-1
D gene: TRBD1
CDR3 protein: CSANGRQGPYNEQFF
CDR3 DNA: TGCAGTGCTAACGGCAGACAGGGCCCCTACAATGAGCAGTTCTTC

J gene: TRBJ2-5
clone size: .
V gene: TRBV5-6
D gene: .
CDR3 protein: CASRNRVGETQYF
CDR3 DNA: TGTGCCAGCAGAAACAGGGTTGGAGAGACCCAGTACTTC

J gene: TRBJ1-1
clone size: few
V gene: TRBV12-3/TRBV12-4
D gene: .
CDR3 protein: CASSFKQFSEAFF
CDR3 DNA: TGTGCCAGCAGTTTTAAACAGTTTTCTGAAGCTTTCTTT

J gene: TRBJ2-3
clone size: .
V gene: TRBV12-3/TRBV12-4
D gene: .
CDR3 protein: CASSLRGARADTQYF
CDR3 DNA: TGTGCCAGCAGTCTCAGGGGGGCGCGGGCAGATACGCAGTATTTT

J gene: TRBJ2-1
clone size: few
V gene: TRBV7-9
D gene: TRBD2
CDR3 protein: CASSLGSGRYNEQFF
CDR3 DNA: TGTGCCAGCAGCTTAGGAAGCGGGAGGTACAATGAGCAGTTCTTC

J gene: TRBJ2-1
clone size: few
V gene: TRBV20-1
D gene: .
CDR3 protein: CSAGFRGNGQFF
CDR3 DNA: TGCAGTGCTGGCTTTCGGGGGAACGGGCAGTTCTTC

J gene: TRBJ2-2
clone size: .
V gene: TRBV4-3
D gene: .
CDR3 protein: CASSQEPETGELFF
CDR3 DNA: TGCGCCAGCAGCCAAGAACCGGAAACCGGGGAGCTGTTTTTT

J gene: TRBJ1-1
clone size: many
V gene: TRBV5-1
D gene: .
CDR3 protein: CASRFDSMNTEAFF
CDR3 DNA: TGCGCCAGCAGGTTTGACAGCATGAACACTGAAGCTTTCTTT

J gene: TRBJ1-5
clone size: .
V gene: TRBV10-3
D gene: .
CDR3 protein: CAISWDSNQPQHF
CDR3 DNA: TGTGCCATCTCCTGGGATAGCAATCAGCCCCAGCATTTT

J gene: TRBJ1-5
clone size: few
V gene: TRBV20-1
D gene: .
CDR3 protein: CSASTGQTTPYSNQPQHF
CDR3 DNA: TGCAGTGCTAGTACGGGACAAACGACACCTTATAGCAATCAGCCCCAGCATTTT

J gene: TRBJ1-4
clone size: many
V gene: TRBV20-1
D gene: TRBD1
CDR3 protein: CSARDLRGQGNEKLFF
CDR3 DNA: TGCAGTGCTAGAGACCTCCGGGGACAGGGGAATGAAAAACTGTTTTTT

J gene: TRBJ2-7
clone size: few
V gene: TRBV7-6
D gene: .
CDR3 protein: CASSLARGRGYEQYF
CDR3 DNA: TGTGCCAGCAGCTTGGCAAGGGGGAGGGGCTACGAGCAGTACTTC

J gene: TRBJ1-1
clone size: .
V gene: TRBV5-1
D gene: TRBD1
CDR3 protein: CASSSTGANTEAFF
CDR3 DNA: TGCGCCAGCAGCTCGACAGGGGCGAACACTGAAGCTTTCTTT

J gene: TRBJ2-5
clone size: .
V gene: TRBV5-1
D gene: TRBD2
CDR3 protein: CASSNGLAGAETQYF
CDR3 DNA: TGCGCCAGCAGCAACGGACTAGCGGGAGCGGAGACCCAGTACTTC

J gene: TRBJ2-3
clone size: .
V gene: TRBV30
D gene: TRBD2
CDR3 protein: CAWSTGGSDTQYF
CDR3 DNA: TGTGCCTGGAGTACCGGGGGGTCAGATACGCAGTATTTT

J gene: TRBJ2-2
clone size: few
V gene: TRBV5-5
D gene: .
CDR3 protein: CASSRATGELFF
CDR3 DNA: TGTGCCAGCAGCCGCGCTACCGGGGAGCTGTTTTTT

J gene: TRBJ2-7
clone size: .
V gene: TRBV20-1
D gene: .
CDR3 protein: CSASGTATYEQYF
CDR3 DNA: TGCAGTGCTAGCGGGACGGCAACCTACGAGCAGTACTTC

J gene: TRBJ1-2
clone size: many
V gene: TRBV20-1
D gene: TRBD1
CDR3 protein: CSARDPPGQGLNYGYTF
CDR3 DNA: TGCAGTGCTAGAGACCCTCCGGGACAGGGCCTTAACTATGGCTACACCTTC

J gene: TRBJ2-3
clone size: .
V gene: TRBV27
D gene: .
CDR3 protein: CASSLGQPRTDTQYF
CDR3 DNA: TGTGCCAGCAGTTTAGGACAACCGAGGACAGATACGCAGTATTTT

J gene: TRBJ2-1
clone size: few
V gene: TRBV5-1
D gene: .
CDR3 protein: CASSLVAGNNEQFF
CDR3 DNA: TGCGCCAGCAGCTTAGTCGCCGGAAACAATGAGCAGTTCTTC

J gene: TRBJ2-1
clone size: few
V gene: TRBV5-1
D gene: TRBD2
CDR3 protein: CASSSLAANEQFF
CDR3 DNA: TGCGCCAGCAGCTCTCTAGCGGCAAATGAGCAGTTCTTC

J gene: TRBJ1-4
clone size: few
V gene: TRBV7-2
D gene: .
CDR3 protein: CASSLVGEKLFF
CDR3 DNA: TGTGCCAGCAGCTTAGTTGGTGAAAAACTGTTTTTT

J gene: TRBJ2-1
clone size: many
V gene: TRBV11-1
D gene: .
CDR3 protein: CASSFLGSYNEQFF
CDR3 DNA: TGTGCCAGCAGCTTCTTGGGTTCCTACAATGAGCAGTTCTTC